This T cell receptor (beta chain) was documented in a study of T cells in Graves' hyperthyroidism and ophthalmopathy. Study results and limitations: Most thyroid-expanded clonotypes above 0.001 were also found in blood.

The CDR3 sequence is 14 residues long. V trimming: 3 bases; J trimming: 5 bases; junction bases outside the gene matches: 3. The germline V gene has CDR1 LNHDA and CDR2 SQIVND (reference sequence). Worth noting for this clonotype: Its target is unknown.

The study defined stable Graves' hyperthyroidism as no ophthalmopathy progression within 18 months. Amplification targeted TCR beta CDR3 regions from RNA transcripts. An initial round of RT-PCR targeting the TCR CDR3 relied on the HTBI primer set. TCRdb independently ran MiXCR on the multiplex PCR reads; one entry per CDR3 protein. The table shows 610,000 or so distinct CDR3 sequences, with about half occurring only once. The V call is TRBV19, the J call TRBJ2-5; 10 bases map to TRBD1. Sequenced input: peripheral blood or thyroid tissue (not recorded which). The source is a woman aged 18-29 years with Graves' hyperthyroidism. This chain's CDR3 is CASSIGTGAETQYF. CDR3 bases: TGTGCCAGTAGTATCGGGACAGGGGCCGAGACCCAGTACTTC.